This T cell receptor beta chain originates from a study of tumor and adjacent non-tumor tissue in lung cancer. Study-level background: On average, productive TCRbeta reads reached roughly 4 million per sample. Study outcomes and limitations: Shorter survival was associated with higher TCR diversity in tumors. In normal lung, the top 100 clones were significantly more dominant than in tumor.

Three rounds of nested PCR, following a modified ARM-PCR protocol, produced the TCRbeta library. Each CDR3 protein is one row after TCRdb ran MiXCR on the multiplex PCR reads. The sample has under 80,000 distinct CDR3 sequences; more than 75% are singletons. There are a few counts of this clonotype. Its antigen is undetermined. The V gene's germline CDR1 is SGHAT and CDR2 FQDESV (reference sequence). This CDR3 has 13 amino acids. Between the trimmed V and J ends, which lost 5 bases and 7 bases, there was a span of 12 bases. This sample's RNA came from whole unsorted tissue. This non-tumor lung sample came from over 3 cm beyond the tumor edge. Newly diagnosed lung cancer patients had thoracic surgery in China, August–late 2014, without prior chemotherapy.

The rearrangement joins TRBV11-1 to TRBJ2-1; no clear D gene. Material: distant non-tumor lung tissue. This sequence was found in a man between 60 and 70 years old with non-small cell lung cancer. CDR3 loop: CASSEGHSNEQFF. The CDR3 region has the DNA TGTGCCAGCAGCGAAGGTCACAGTAATGAGCAGTTCTTC.